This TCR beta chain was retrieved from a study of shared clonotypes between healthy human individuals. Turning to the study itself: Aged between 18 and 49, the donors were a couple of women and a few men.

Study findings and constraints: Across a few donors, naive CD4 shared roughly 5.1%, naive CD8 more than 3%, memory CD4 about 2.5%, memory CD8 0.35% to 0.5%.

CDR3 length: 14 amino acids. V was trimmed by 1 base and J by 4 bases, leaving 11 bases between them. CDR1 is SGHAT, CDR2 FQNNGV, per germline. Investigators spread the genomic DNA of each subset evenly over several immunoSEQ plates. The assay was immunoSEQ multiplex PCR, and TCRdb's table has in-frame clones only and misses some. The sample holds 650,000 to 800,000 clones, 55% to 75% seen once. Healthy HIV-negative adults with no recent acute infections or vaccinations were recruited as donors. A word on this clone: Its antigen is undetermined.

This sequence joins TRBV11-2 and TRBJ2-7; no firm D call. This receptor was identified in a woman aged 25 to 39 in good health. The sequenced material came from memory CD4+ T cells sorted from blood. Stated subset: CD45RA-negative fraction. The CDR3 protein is CASSLASFSYEQYF. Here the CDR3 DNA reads TGTGCCAGCAGCTTAGCCTCTTTTTCTTACGAGCAGTACTTC. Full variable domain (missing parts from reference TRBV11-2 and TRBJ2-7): EAGVAQSPRYKIIEKRQSVAFWCNPISGHATLYWYQQILGQGPKLLIQFQNNGVVDDSQLPKDRFSAERLKGVDSTLKIQPAKLEDSAVYLCASSLASFSYEQYFGPGTRLTVT.